These 7 T cell receptor beta chains were sequenced from one sample in a study of identical twins. Using its own MiXCR run on the 5' RACE reads, TCRdb lists one record per CDR3 protein. The data contain 450,000 or so distinct CDR3 sequences, 14% of them singletons. These data also featured in a second study, about yellow fever vaccine responses in identical twins.

The sample was CD4+ T cells sorted from blood. The source is a woman aged 18-35 years in good health.

This clonotype was observed a few times. The chain carries TRBV24-1 and TRBJ2-1, with 7 bases fitting TRBD1. Germline V lookup: CDR1 KGHDR, CDR2 SFDVKD. The V segment lost 4 bases and the J segment 10 bases; nucleotides outside the gene matches: 6. The CDR3 loop spans 13 amino acids. The CDR3 here is CATSDVGGAEQFF. CDR3 DNA sequence: TGTGCCACCAGTGACGTAGGGGGCGCGGAGCAGTTCTTC.

This chain uses TRBV9 with TRBJ2-7, with D possibly being TRBD2 (7 bases). This CDR3 comprises 13 residues. V lost 3 bases and J 6 bases, leaving 13 bases between the germline ends. Germline-derived CDR1 and CDR2 are SGDLS and YYNGEE. As DNA, the CDR3 is TGTGCCAGCAGCGCGGCAGGGGAGGGCGAGCAGTACTTC. Encoded protein: CASSAAGEGEQYF. The full variable domain, rest sourced from reference TRBV9 and TRBJ2-7, is DSGVTQTPKHLITATGQRVTLRCSPRSGDLSVYWYQQSLDQGLQFLIQYYNGEERAKGNILERFSAQQFPDLHSELNLSSLELGDSALYFCASSAAGEGEQYFGPGTRLTVT.

The chain links TRBV24-1 to TRBJ2-1, with TRBD1 matching 10 bases. Trimming removed 5 bases from V and 6 bases from J; junction bases left unmatched: 0. The CDR3 consists of 13 residues. Germline-derived CDR1 and CDR2 are KGHDR and SFDVKD. The CDR3 is CATSGDRGNEQFF. For the CDR3, the DNA is TGTGCCACCAGTGGGGACAGGGGCAATGAGCAGTTCTTC.

The chain is built from TRBV7-2 and TRBJ2-3; 13 bases fit TRBD2. The CDR3 runs 17 residues. The germline CDR1 and CDR2 sequences are SGHTA and FQGNSA. With 5 bases clipped from V and 4 bases from J, the junction kept 9 bases outside the gene matches. The chain's CDR3 is CASSPQTSGGWADTQYF. Here the CDR3 DNA reads TGTGCCAGCAGCCCACAGACTAGCGGGGGGTGGGCAGATACGCAGTATTTT.

This clonotype was recorded at least ten times. V and J are TRBV28 and TRBJ1-5; TRBD1 agrees at 9 bases. The CDR3 runs 19 residues. CDR1 and CDR2 from the germline V gene are MDHEN and SYDVKM. Losses at the gene ends were 2 bases for V and 2 bases for J; bases not matched to a gene: 13. This CDR3 is CASSLLGQGPWVGNQPQHF. The DNA for the CDR3 is TGTGCCAGCAGTTTACTAGGACAGGGGCCGTGGGTTGGCAATCAGCCCCAGCATTTT.

The chain employs TRBV6-1 and TRBJ1-3, with 8 bases matching TRBD1. The CDR3 extends over 13 amino acids. The V gene end was trimmed by 6 bases and the J gene end by 5 bases; junction bases not matched to a gene: 3. Germline V gives CDR1 MNHNS, CDR2 SASEGT. The DNA of the CDR3 is TGTGCCAGCAGGGGGACAGGTCGAAACACCATATATTTT. This translates into CASRGTGRNTIYF.

This clonotype showed up just a few times. The chain couples TRBV12-3 or TRBV12-4 to TRBJ2-3; TRBD2 aligns across 8 bases. The CDR3 runs 16 residues. V lost 1 base to trimming and J lost 4 bases; unmatched junction nucleotides: 7. The CDR3, as DNA: TGTGCCAGCAGTTTAGAGACAGCGGGAGTTGCAGATACGCAGTATTTT. This encodes CASSLETAGVADTQYF.